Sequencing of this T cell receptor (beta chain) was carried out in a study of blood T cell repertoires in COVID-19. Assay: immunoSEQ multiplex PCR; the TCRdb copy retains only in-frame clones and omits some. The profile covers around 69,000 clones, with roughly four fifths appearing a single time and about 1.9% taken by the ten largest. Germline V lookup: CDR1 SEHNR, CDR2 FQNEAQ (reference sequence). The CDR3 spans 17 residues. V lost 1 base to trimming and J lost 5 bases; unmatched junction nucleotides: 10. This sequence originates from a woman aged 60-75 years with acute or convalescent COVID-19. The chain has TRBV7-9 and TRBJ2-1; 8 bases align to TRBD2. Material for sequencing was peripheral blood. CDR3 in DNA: TGTGCCAGCAGCTTAGTTGCTACGCGGGAGGCGAACAATGAGCAGTTCTTC. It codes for CASSLVATREANNEQFF.